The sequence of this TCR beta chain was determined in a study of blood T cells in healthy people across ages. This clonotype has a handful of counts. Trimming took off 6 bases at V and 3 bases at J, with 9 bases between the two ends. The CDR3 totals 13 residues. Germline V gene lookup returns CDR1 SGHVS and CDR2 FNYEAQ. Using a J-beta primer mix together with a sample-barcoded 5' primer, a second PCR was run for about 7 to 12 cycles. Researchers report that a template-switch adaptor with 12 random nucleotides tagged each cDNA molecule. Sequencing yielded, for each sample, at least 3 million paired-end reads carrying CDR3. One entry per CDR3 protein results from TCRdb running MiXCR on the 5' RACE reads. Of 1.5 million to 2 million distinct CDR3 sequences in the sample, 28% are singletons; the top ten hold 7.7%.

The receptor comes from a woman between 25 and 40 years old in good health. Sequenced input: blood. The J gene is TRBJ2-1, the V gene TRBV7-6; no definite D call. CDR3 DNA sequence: TGTGCCAGCAGTTTTAGTAACTACAATGAGCAGTTCTTC. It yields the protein CASSFSNYNEQFF.